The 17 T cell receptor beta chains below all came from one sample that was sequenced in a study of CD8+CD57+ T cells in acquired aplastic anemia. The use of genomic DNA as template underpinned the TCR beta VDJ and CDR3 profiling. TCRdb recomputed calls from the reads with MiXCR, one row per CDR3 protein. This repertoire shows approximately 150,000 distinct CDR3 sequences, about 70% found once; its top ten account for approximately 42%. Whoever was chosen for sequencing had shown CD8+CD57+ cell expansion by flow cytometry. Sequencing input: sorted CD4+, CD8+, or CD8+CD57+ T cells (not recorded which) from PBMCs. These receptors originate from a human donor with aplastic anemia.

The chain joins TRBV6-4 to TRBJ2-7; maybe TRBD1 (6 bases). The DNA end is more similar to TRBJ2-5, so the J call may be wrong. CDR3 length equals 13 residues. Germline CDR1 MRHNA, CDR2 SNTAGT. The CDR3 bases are TGTGCCAGCAGTAACAGGGTCGGAGAGACCCAGTACTTC. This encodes CASSNRVGETQYF.

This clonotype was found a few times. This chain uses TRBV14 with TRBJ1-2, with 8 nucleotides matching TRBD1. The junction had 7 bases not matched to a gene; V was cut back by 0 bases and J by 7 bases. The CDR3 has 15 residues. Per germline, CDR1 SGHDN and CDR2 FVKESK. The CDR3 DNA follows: TGTGCCAGCAGCCAAGACTGGGCAGGGGGCAGTGGCTACACCTTC. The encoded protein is CASSQDWAGGSGYTF.

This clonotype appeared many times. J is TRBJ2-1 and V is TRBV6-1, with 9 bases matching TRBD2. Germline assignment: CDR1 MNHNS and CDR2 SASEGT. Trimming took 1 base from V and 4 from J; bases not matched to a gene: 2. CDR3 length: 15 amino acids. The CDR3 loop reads CASSEETSGYNEQFF. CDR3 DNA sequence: TGTGCCAGCAGTGAAGAAACTAGCGGGTACAATGAGCAGTTCTTC.

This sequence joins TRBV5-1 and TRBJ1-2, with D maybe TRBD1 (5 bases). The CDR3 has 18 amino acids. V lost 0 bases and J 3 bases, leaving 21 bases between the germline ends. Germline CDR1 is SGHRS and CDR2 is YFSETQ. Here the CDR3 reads CASSLVPAGIGEDYGYTF. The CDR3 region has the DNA TGCGCCAGCAGCTTGGTCCCGGCAGGGATTGGGGAAGACTATGGCTACACCTTC. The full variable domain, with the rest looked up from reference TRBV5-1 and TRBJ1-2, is KAGVTQTPRYLIKTRGQQVTLSCSPISGHRSVSWYQQTPGQGLQFLFEYFSETQRNKGNFPGRFSGRQFSNSRSEMNVSTLELGDSALYLCASSLVPAGIGEDYGYTFGSGTRLTVV.

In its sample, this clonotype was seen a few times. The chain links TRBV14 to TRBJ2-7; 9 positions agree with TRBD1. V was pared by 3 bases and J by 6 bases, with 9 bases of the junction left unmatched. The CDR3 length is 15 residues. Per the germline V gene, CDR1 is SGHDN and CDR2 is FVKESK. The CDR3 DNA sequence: TGTGCCAGCAGCCAGGGACAGGGATGGTTGGGCGAGCAGTACTTC. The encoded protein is CASSQGQGWLGEQYF.

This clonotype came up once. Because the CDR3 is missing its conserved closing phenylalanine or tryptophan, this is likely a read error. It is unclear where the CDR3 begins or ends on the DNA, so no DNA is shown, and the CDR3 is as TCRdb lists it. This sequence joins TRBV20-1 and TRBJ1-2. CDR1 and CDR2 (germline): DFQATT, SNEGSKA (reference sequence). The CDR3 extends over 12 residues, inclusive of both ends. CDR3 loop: CSAKIGQTLAYL.

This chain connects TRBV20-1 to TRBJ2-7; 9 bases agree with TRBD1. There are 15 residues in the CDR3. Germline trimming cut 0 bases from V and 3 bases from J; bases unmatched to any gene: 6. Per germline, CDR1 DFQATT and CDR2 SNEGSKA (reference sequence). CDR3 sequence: CSARDSGTGIYEQYF. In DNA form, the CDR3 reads TGCAGTGCTAGAGATTCCGGGACAGGGATCTACGAGCAGTACTTC.

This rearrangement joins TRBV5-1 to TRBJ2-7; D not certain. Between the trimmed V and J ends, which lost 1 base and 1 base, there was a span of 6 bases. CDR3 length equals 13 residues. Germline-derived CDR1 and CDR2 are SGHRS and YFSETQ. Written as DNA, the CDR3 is TGCGCCAGCAGCTTGCAAGTATCCTACGAGCAGTACTTC. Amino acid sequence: CASSLQVSYEQYF.

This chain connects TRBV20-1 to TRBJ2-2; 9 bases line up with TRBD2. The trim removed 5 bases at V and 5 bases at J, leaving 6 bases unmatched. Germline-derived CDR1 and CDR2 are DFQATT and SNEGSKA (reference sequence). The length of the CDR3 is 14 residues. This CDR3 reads CSASTSGRTGELFF. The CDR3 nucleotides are TGCAGTGCTTCGACTAGCGGTAGGACCGGGGAGCTGTTTTTT.

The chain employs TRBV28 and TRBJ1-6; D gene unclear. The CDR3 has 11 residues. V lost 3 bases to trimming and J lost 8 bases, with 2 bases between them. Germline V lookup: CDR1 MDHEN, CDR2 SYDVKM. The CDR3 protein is CASSFHSPLHF. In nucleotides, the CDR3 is TGTGCCAGCAGTTTTCATTCACCCCTCCACTTT.

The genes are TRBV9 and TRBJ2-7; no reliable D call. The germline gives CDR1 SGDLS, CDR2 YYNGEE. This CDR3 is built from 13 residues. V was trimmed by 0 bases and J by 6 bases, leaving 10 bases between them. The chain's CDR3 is CASSVAHRSEQYF. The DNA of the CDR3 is TGTGCCAGCAGCGTAGCTCACCGGTCCGAGCAGTACTTC. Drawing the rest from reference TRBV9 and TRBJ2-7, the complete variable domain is DSGVTQTPKHLITATGQRVTLRCSPRSGDLSVYWYQQSLDQGLQFLIQYYNGEERAKGNILERFSAQQFPDLHSELNLSSLELGDSALYFCASSVAHRSEQYFGPGTRLTVT.

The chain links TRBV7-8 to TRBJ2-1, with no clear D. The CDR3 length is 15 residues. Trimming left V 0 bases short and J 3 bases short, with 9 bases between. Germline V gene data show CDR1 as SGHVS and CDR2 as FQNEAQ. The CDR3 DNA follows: TGTGCCAGCAGCTTAGCCCGTGCGGTCTACAATGAGCAGTTCTTC. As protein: CASSLARAVYNEQFF.

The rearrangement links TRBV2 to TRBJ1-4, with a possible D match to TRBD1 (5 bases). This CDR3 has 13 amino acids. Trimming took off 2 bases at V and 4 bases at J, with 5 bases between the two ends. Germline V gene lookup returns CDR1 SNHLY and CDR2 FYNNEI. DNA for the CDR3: TGTGCCAGCAGTGAAAGGGGTAATGAAAAACTGTTTTTT. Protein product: CASSERGNEKLFF.

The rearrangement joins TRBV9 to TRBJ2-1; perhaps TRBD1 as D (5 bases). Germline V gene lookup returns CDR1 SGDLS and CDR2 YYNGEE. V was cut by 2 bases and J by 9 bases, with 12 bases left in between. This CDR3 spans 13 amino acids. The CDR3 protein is CASSVVQGSEQFF. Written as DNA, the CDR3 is TGTGCCAGCAGCGTTGTCCAGGGAAGTGAGCAGTTCTTC.

Here the CDR3 reads CAGGGLNYGYTF. The CDR3 DNA reads as TGTGCCGGGGGGGGACTCAACTATGGCTACACCTTC. J is TRBJ1-2 and V is TRBV2, with D tentatively TRBD1 (5 bases). The germline V and J ends were trimmed by 11 bases and 2 bases, with 12 bases remaining between them. Germline loops: CDR1 SNHLY, CDR2 FYNNEI. The CDR3 loop spans 12 amino acids.

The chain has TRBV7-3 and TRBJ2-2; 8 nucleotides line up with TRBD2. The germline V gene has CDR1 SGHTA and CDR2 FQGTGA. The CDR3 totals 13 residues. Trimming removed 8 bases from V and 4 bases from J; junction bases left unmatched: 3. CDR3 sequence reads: CASQLAGTGELFF. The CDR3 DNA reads TGTGCCAGCCAGCTAGCGGGCACCGGGGAGCTGTTTTTT.

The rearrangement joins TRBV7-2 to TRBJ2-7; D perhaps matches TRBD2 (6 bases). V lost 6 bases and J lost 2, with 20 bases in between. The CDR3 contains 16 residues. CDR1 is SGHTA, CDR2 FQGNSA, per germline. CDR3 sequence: CASSYSGVDGTYEQYF. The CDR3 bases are TGTGCCAGCAGTTACTCGGGGGTGGACGGAACCTACGAGCAGTACTTC.